These T cell receptor beta chains were read from a single sample in a study of molecular identifiers for immune sequencing clone quantification. From the PCR reads, TCRdb called clonotypes with MiXCR, one entry per CDR3 protein. The sample has roughly 320,000 distinct CDR3 sequences, about a fifth seen once. The specimen was naive CD8+ T cells from blood, with Jurkat cell RNA spiked in. All receptors derive from a human donor in good health. Some libraries in this study had Jurkat cell RNA spiked in. The CDR3 runs from the conserved cysteine through the conserved F or W.

TRBV6-5,TRBJ2-1,CASSPDRGRDEQFF
TRBV28,TRBJ2-3,CASSLAFGAGGTPDTDTQYF
TRBV12-5,TRBJ1-2,CASGPDRDTIYGYTF
TRBV6-1,TRBJ2-2,CASTPLSLDRGETGELFF
TRBV28,TRBJ1-5,CASSPQTGYQPQHF
TRBV18,TRBJ2-7,CASSPSASSYEQYF
TRBV5-1,TRBJ2-6,CASSPGTSGNSGANVLTF
TRBV28,TRBJ1-5,CASSFRGMGWQPQHF
TRBV14,TRBJ2-3,CASSQDLTADTQYF
TRBV3-1,TRBJ2-7,CASSQDRDGSYEQYF
TRBV12-3/TRBV12-4,TRBJ2-7,CASSAVRDEQYF
TRBV12-5,TRBJ2-7,CASDFSQASSSYEQYF
TRBV7-6,TRBJ2-3,CASSEQGGTQYF
TRBV13,TRBJ2-7,CASSATDELEEQYF
TRBV5-6,TRBJ2-3,CASSIISDTQYF
TRBV9,TRBJ2-7,CASSVVPEGHEQYF
TRBV27,TRBJ2-5,CASSRTQGVAETQYF
TRBV7-2,TRBJ1-5,CASSPGGFSNQPQHF
TRBV5-1,TRBJ2-3,CASSLRTSASTDTQYF
TRBV2,TRBJ1-1,CASSERTGITEAFF
TRBV6-2/TRBV6-3,TRBJ2-5,CASSYSNRGQETQYF
TRBV29-1,TRBJ2-2,CSVWTGNTGELFF
TRBV4-1,TRBJ1-4,CASSQDQLDEKLFF
TRBV4-3,TRBJ2-5,CASSQRRVGLETQYF
TRBV7-8,TRBJ2-3,CASSQLGASPDTQYF
TRBV7-9,TRBJ2-7,CASSSVLTDEQYF
TRBV7-9,TRBJ1-1,CASSFLTSGNTEAFF
TRBV5-1,TRBJ2-3,CASSLVQAADTQYF
TRBV4-3,TRBJ2-3,CASSQDGLASGSTDTQYF
TRBV20-1,TRBJ2-7,CSASERGDEQYF
TRBV7-9,TRBJ2-3,CASIPEGAPRDTQYF
TRBV4-2,TRBJ2-1,CASSHAPGTDYNEQFF
TRBV29-1,TRBJ1-2,CSVEKQNDNGYTF
TRBV7-9,TRBJ2-7,CASSPRGQGATYEQYF
TRBV6-1,TRBJ2-7,CASHQIGTGHISRYEQYF
TRBV5-4,TRBJ2-7,CANSPTGAYEQYF
TRBV14,TRBJ2-3,CASSPTGSMTDTQYF
TRBV20-1,TRBJ1-3,CSARYSGNTIYF
TRBV7-8,TRBJ2-1,CASSFSRRGYNEQFF
TRBV6-2/TRBV6-3,TRBJ2-1,CASSSSGWNEQFF
TRBV6-1,TRBJ2-7,CASSGADSYEQYF
TRBV10-3,TRBJ1-4,CAISESGRSTNEKLFF
TRBV6-2/TRBV6-3,TRBJ2-4,CASHIQYF